These T cell receptor beta chains were read from a single sample in a study of T-cell memory formation after mild COVID-19. TCRdb reprocessed the 5' RACE reads via MiXCR and lists one record per CDR3 protein. In the table there are fewer than 550,000 distinct CDR3 sequences, around 19% of which are singletons. Sequenced sample: PBMCs or a T cell subset sorted from them (not recorded which). The receptors shown here come from an adult woman who had mild COVID-19 (a few samples of this study predate the infection). Cell type and time point are not known. The CDR3 runs from the conserved cysteine through the conserved F or W. D genes are given only for firm matches.

V gene,D gene,CDR3 protein
TRBV5-1,NA,CASSLEAGVYSYEQYF
TRBV10-3,NA,CASQDENYEQYF
TRBV29-1,TRBD1,CSVEVATGNYNEQFF
TRBV5-1,TRBD2,CASSLEASGDTQYF
TRBV9,NA,CASSVGLDGLNTEAFF
TRBV12-3/TRBV12-4,NA,CASSGRFAAGELFF
TRBV6-2/TRBV6-3,NA,CASSHGLGEQYF
TRBV5-1,TRBD1,CASSFRQGVYGYTF
TRBV20-1,NA,CSAKDRNYGYTF
TRBV27,NA,CATKKNRNTGELFF
TRBV7-3,NA,CASSLSPVSAGELFF
TRBV4-1,NA,CASSRNYRGRDEQFF
TRBV19,NA,CASGTKAAGNTEAFF
TRBV7-9,TRBD2,CASIKAPSGDNEQFF
TRBV15,TRBD2,CATSSRAGNEQFF
TRBV24-1,TRBD1,CATSELTGLQGEQFF
TRBV7-9,TRBD1,CASSLVTGGGGEQYF
TRBV7-9,TRBD1,CASSRTGAGNTEAFF
TRBV4-3,NA,CASSQGHGGGGMEQFF
TRBV5-1,NA,CASSSRQRGFGELFF
TRBV6-1,NA,CASSEALRMKQYF
TRBV3-1,TRBD1,CASSQRIRGGPVKLFF
TRBV29-1,NA,CSVVWQLDSGNTIYF
TRBV7-2,TRBD2,CASSATSGSADTQYF
TRBV6-5,NA,CASSYLGGKETQYF
TRBV5-4,NA,CASSLAYQGTSYEQYF
TRBV20-1,NA,CSAGRGPLYNEQFF
TRBV6-1,NA,CASSEAMGFASPLHF
TRBV14,NA,CASSQELGGYNEQFF
TRBV12-3/TRBV12-4,NA,CASSPPGSGIEAFF
TRBV27,TRBD2,CASRHSSGVANTGELFF
TRBV29-1,TRBD2,CSVAPSGNSYNEQFF
TRBV29-1,TRBD2,CSVRGGNTQYF
TRBV7-2,TRBD2,CASSLHRTSGSTDTQYF
TRBV7-9,NA,CARDTGELFF
TRBV4-3,TRBD2,CASSQGLAGPPFSYEQYF
TRBV12-3/TRBV12-4,NA,CASSGHGYTF
TRBV4-3,NA,CASSQPSPLNEQFF
TRBV7-3,TRBD2,CASSSTSGRPTGELFF
TRBV4-3,NA,CASSQGIRDIQYF
TRBV12-3/TRBV12-4,TRBD1,CASSLGTGGDEQFF
TRBV9,TRBD1,CASSQQGPYGYTF
TRBV10-3,NA,CAIRGTDSYEQYF
TRBV7-9,NA,CASSSHRDNTEAFF
TRBV20-1,NA,CSASRDQQFF
TRBV20-1,NA,CSARATGSIRGYTF
TRBV6-6,TRBD1,CASSSFRSTGGGNQPQHF
TRBV3-1,NA,CASGEAASTDTQYF
TRBV24-1,NA,CATSDSGETGYTF
TRBV11-2,NA,CASTLGRQGSEAFF
TRBV7-7,NA,CASSLGRQGGNEQFF
TRBV29-1,TRBD2,CSVEFAGGSSYEQYF